This TCR beta chain came from a study of response to subunit inactivated influenza vaccine. This clonotype was seen more than once but under ten times. MiXCR was run by TCRdb on the RT-PCR reads, yielding one entry per CDR3 protein. Of a few hundred thousand distinct CDR3 sequences in the sample, about 11% were seen once. The junction had 8 bases not matched to a gene; V was cut back by 0 bases and J by 1 base. In germline, CDR1 is SGHTA, CDR2 FQGNSA. The CDR3 spans 17 residues. These sequences were also reported in another study, on T cells expressing NK-cell markers. That work contributes: What made the TCR beta cDNA was 5'RACE template switching with UMIs. Each TCR beta repertoire originated in sorted T cells that were CD3+CD56+NKG2C+, CD3+CD56+NKG2C- or CD3+CD56-NKG2C+.

Source: PBMCs from blood, taken on the day of vaccination. This clonotype was sampled from a man in his fifties or sixties who received an inactivated influenza vaccine. This chain joins TRBV7-2 and TRBJ2-7; 8 nucleotides align to TRBD1. CDR3 DNA: TGTGCCAGCAGCTTAGCGAGGGGACAGGCGCGATCCTACGAGCAGTACTTC. Translation: CASSLARGQARSYEQYF.